The 5 T cell receptor beta chains given below trace back to one sample, sequenced in a study of response to subunit inactivated influenza vaccine. In TCRdb, the RT-PCR reads were re-called with MiXCR into one record per CDR3 protein. Of roughly 670,000 distinct CDR3 sequences listed, about 15% are singletons. The specimen was PBMCs from blood, collected 14 days before vaccination. These receptors came from a man aged 45-65 years who received an inactivated influenza vaccine.

The rearrangement joins TRBV6-5 to TRBJ2-7; D is undetermined. The V gene lost 0 bases and the J gene lost 6 bases, with 15 bases spanning the gap. Germline lookup yields CDR1 MNHEY and CDR2 SVGAGI. This CDR3 region has 15 residues. CDR3 DNA: TGTGCCAGCAGTTACTCAGCCCCGCCGATTTTCGAGCAGTACTTC. This gives the protein CASSYSAPPIFEQYF.

This sequence joins TRBV7-9 and TRBJ2-3, with D possibly matching TRBD1 (7 bases). Germline values: CDR1 SEHNR, CDR2 FQNEAQ (reference sequence). This CDR3 comprises 15 residues. With 3 bases removed from V and 4 bases from J, the gap between germline ends came to 14 bases. The DNA for the CDR3 is TGTGCCAGCAGCTTTGGAGGGGGCGAGGCAGATACGCAGTATTTT. Translation: CASSFGGGEADTQYF.

This clonotype was detected a few times. The V gene is TRBV29-1, the J gene TRBJ1-1; 7 bases agree with TRBD1. The V gene end was trimmed by 7 bases and the J gene end by 3 bases; junction bases not matched to a gene: 8. Germline V gene lookup returns CDR1 SQVTM and CDR2 ANQGSEA. This CDR3 comprises 13 residues. CDR3 bases: TGCAGCGCCGTGAGGGGGCTAGACACTGAAGCTTTCTTT. It encodes CSAVRGLDTEAFF. Using reference TRBV29-1 and TRBJ1-1 for the parts outside the CDR3, the full variable domain is SAVISQKPSRDICQRGTSLTIQCQVDSQVTMMFWYRQQPGQSLTLIATANQGSEATYESGFVIDKFPISRPNLTFSTLTVSNMSPEDSSIYLCSAVRGLDTEAFFGQGTRLTVV.

The chain combines TRBV7-6 with TRBJ2-5, with 9 positions matching TRBD2. The CDR3 is 16 residues long. The V gene's germline CDR1 is SGHVS and CDR2 FNYEAQ. V dropped 6 bases and J dropped 1; count of bases not matched to a gene: 9. The CDR3 nucleotides are TGTGCCAGCAGGGCTAGAGCGGGGGGTATCCAAGAGACCCAGTACTTC. It specifies CASRARAGGIQETQYF.

The gene calls are TRBV28 and TRBJ1-3; D might be TRBD1 (5 bases). Germline V lookup: CDR1 MDHEN, CDR2 SYDVKM. With 3 bases removed from V and 0 bases from J, the gap between germline ends came to 15 bases. CDR3 size: 17 residues. As DNA, the CDR3 is TGTGCCAGCAGTTTTTTGTTCATGGGGGGCTCTGGAAACACCATATATTTT. Its protein is CASSFLFMGGSGNTIYF.